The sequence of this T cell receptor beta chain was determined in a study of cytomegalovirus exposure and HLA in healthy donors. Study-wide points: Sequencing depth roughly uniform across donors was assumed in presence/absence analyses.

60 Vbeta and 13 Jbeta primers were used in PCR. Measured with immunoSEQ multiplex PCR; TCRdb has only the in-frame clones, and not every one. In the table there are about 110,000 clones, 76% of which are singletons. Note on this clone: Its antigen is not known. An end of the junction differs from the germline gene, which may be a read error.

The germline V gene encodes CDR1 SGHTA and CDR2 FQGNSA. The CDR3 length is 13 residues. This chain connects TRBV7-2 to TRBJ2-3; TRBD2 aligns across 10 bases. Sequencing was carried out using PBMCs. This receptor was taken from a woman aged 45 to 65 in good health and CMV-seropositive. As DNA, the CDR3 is TGTGCCAGCAGCTTAGCGGCTAGCGGGGGAATAGAATTT. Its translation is CASSLAASGGIEF.